The 28 T cell receptor beta chains listed next were all sequenced from one sample in a study of shared T cell receptors in the human thymus. Some clones are missing from TCRdb's copy, which holds only in-frame ones; the method was immunoSEQ multiplex PCR. The repertoire holds under 850,000 clones, with around nine tenths as singletons. The same data also contributed to another study, on human thymus T cells.

Sequencing was done on a sample of thymocytes. Every receptor here comes from a boy in the first two years of life with a congenital heart defect.

The V call is TRBV6-4, the J call TRBJ2-3; 15 nucleotides agree with TRBD2. This CDR3 comprises 19 residues. Germline assignment: CDR1 MRHNA and CDR2 SNTAGT. V was clipped by 2 bases and J by 3 bases; unmatched bases: 9. The CDR3 protein is CASSDSGLAGGPRTDTQYF. CDR3 nucleotide sequence: TGTGCCAGCAGTGACAGCGGACTAGCGGGAGGGCCTAGGACAGATACGCAGTATTTT.

The chain carries TRBV7-2 and TRBJ2-7, with 8 bases fitting TRBD2. The CDR3 runs 15 residues. The V and J ends lost 3 bases and 6 bases, in that order; junction bases with no gene match: 10. Germline loops: CDR1 SGHTA, CDR2 FQGNSA. The CDR3 nucleotides are TGTGCCAGCAGCTTTTCCCGGGAGGGCCCGTTCGAGCAGTACTTC. This translates into CASSFSREGPFEQYF.

V usage is TRBV23-1 and J usage is TRBJ2-3, with TRBD2 matching over 10 bases. TRBV23-1 has ORF status, its function being uncertain. CDR3 size: 17 residues. Germline trimming cut 7 bases from V and 5 bases from J; bases unmatched to any gene: 15. CDR3 in DNA: TGCGCCAGCACCCGGCCAGCGGGAGGGCCCCGTATAGATACGCAGTATTTT. This gives the protein CASTRPAGGPRIDTQYF.

The chain combines TRBV4-3 with TRBJ2-5; 11 bases agree with TRBD2. Germline CDR1 and CDR2: LGHNA and YSLEER. The CDR3 contains 17 residues. V trimming: 0 bases; J trimming: 6 bases; junction bases outside the gene matches: 9. The CDR3: CASSQETSGNERKTQYF. Here the CDR3 DNA reads TGCGCCAGCAGCCAAGAGACTAGCGGGAACGAGAGGAAGACCCAGTACTTC.

This chain joins TRBV15 and TRBJ2-7; D may be TRBD1 (7 bases). Per germline, CDR1 LNHNV and CDR2 YYDKDF (reference sequence). The CDR3 is 18 residues long. V dropped 1 base and J dropped 0 bases, with 19 bases sitting between them. The CDR3 loop is CATSRGPDQGGSSYEQYF. The CDR3 DNA sequence: TGTGCCACCAGCAGAGGCCCGGACCAGGGGGGAAGCTCCTACGAGCAGTACTTC.

The chain joins TRBV4-1 to TRBJ2-3, with TRBD2 matching over 7 bases. CDR3 length equals 17 residues. CDR1 and CDR2 from the germline V gene are MGHRA and YSYEKL. V lost 1 base to trimming and J lost 2 bases; unmatched junction nucleotides: 9. The CDR3 region has the DNA TGCGCCAGCAGCCAAGGTGTGTCTAGCGGATACACAGATACGCAGTATTTT. It codes for CASSQGVSSGYTDTQYF.

The chain couples TRBV7-2 to TRBJ1-1; D gene unclear. V was pared by 6 bases and J by 0 bases, with 11 bases between. Germline values: CDR1 SGHTA, CDR2 FQGNSA. The CDR3 totals 14 residues. CDR3 DNA sequence: TGTGCCAGCAGTAGTAGCCGCCTGAACACTGAAGCTTTCTTT. As protein: CASSSSRLNTEAFF.

The DNA for the CDR3 is TGTGCCAGCATGGGACAGGGGAGGCAGCGACTCACCTACGAGCAGTACTTC. It specifies CASMGQGRQRLTYEQYF. The chain joins TRBV27 to TRBJ2-7, with 10 bases fitting TRBD1. The CDR3 has 17 amino acids. Germline-derived CDR1 and CDR2 are MNHEY and SMNVEV (reference sequence). V lost 7 bases, J lost 2 bases, and 14 bases stayed unmatched.

The chain recombines TRBV6-6 with TRBJ2-3, with 9 bases identical to TRBD2. The CDR3 runs to 15 residues. CDR1 MNHNY and CDR2 SVGAGI come from the germline V gene (reference sequence). Trimming cost V 4 bases and J 7 bases; bases outside gene matches: 9. The CDR3 coding sequence is TGTGCCAGCAGTTGTATAGCGGGAGATTGCAATACGCAGTATTTT. Protein sequence: CASSCIAGDCNTQYF.

V is TRBV5-6 and J is TRBJ2-1; D is possibly TRBD2 (6 bases). The CDR3 sequence is 15 residues long. Trimming stripped 1 base from V and 2 bases from J, with 10 bases between. The V gene's germline CDR1 is SGHDT and CDR2 YYEEEE. The CDR3 loop is CASSLWRRAYNEQFF. DNA of the CDR3: TGTGCCAGCAGCTTGTGGAGGAGGGCCTACAATGAGCAGTTCTTC.

The CDR3, as DNA: TGTGCCAGCGTCTCCGGGACTAGCTCAGATACGCAGTATTTT. Translating gives CASVSGTSSDTQYF. The genes are TRBV6-1 and TRBJ2-3; 9 bases match TRBD2. CDR1 and CDR2 from the germline V gene are MNHNS and SASEGT. This CDR3 region has 14 residues. J was trimmed by 4 bases and V by 8 bases; bases with no gene match: 7.

This clone was recorded only once. V and J are TRBV27 and TRBJ2-7, with a weak D call TRBD2 (5 bases). Deletions cut 3 bases from V and 6 bases from J, with 6 bases between. Germline loops: CDR1 MNHEY, CDR2 SMNVEV (reference sequence). The CDR3 sequence is 11 residues long. CDR3 DNA sequence: TGTGCCAGCAGTTTTCGGGGCGAGCAGTACTTC. Protein product: CASSFRGEQYF.

V and J are TRBV7-2 and TRBJ2-7, with 9 nucleotides matching TRBD1. The V gene's germline CDR1 is SGHTA and CDR2 FQGNSA. V lost 0 bases, J lost 9 bases, and 6 bases stayed unmatched. The CDR3 has 14 residues. CDR3 sequence (DNA): TGTGCCAGCAGCTTAGCGGACAGGGGACTTGGGCAGTACTTC. This translates into CASSLADRGLGQYF.

The rearrangement uses TRBV4-1 and TRBJ1-4, with TRBD1 matching over 7 bases. The CDR3 is made up of 20 amino acids. Germline assignment: CDR1 MGHRA and CDR2 YSYEKL. V lost 2 bases and J lost 0; bases outside the gene matches: 15. The CDR3: CASSQKVPGTAKTTNEKLFF. CDR3 in DNA: TGCGCCAGCAGCCAAAAAGTCCCCGGGACAGCTAAGACAACTAATGAAAAACTGTTTTTT.

V usage is TRBV19 and J usage is TRBJ1-4; 7 bases align to TRBD1. The CDR3 has 14 amino acids. Germline values: CDR1 LNHDA, CDR2 SQIVND (reference sequence). J lost 7 bases, V lost 3 bases, and 5 bases had no gene match. As DNA, the CDR3 is TGTGCCAGTAGTATGGAGCAGGGGGGTGAAAAACTGTTTTTT. Its protein is CASSMEQGGEKLFF. The whole variable domain, filled in from reference TRBV19 and TRBJ1-4, reads DGGITQSPKYLFRKEGQNVTLSCEQNLNHDAMYWYRQDPGQGLRLIYYSQIVNDFQKGDIAEGYSVSREKKESFPLTVTSAQKNPTAFYLCASSMEQGGEKLFFGSGTQLSVL.

The count of this clone is one. The gene calls are TRBV18 and TRBJ1-2; D not resolved. Trimming pared 3 bases from V and 4 bases from J, leaving 15 bases between. Germline V CDR1 and CDR2: KGHSH, LQKENI. The CDR3 is made up of 15 amino acids. The CDR3 is CASSPKGQTSYGYTF. The CDR3 bases are TGTGCCAGCTCACCGAAAGGGCAGACTAGCTATGGCTACACCTTC.

V is TRBV5-6 and J is TRBJ2-1; 7 bases align to TRBD2. V shed 4 bases and J 0 bases; nucleotides not matched to a gene: 7. CDR3 size: 16 residues. From germline, CDR1 is SGHDT and CDR2 YYEEEE. The CDR3 bases are TGTGCCAGCAGCAATGGACTAGGCGACTCCTACAATGAGCAGTTCTTC. It is translated as CASSNGLGDSYNEQFF.

This chain uses TRBV6-1 with TRBJ2-7, with TRBD1 matching 9 bases. CDR1 is MNHNS and CDR2 is SASEGT in the germline V gene. The CDR3 has 14 residues. After removal of 5 bases from V and 8 bases from J, the junction contained 10 bases not matched to a gene. Here the CDR3 DNA reads TGTGCCAGCAGTAGACCGGGACAGGGTTACAAGCAGTACTTC. Translating it yields CASSRPGQGYKQYF.

The chain uses TRBV6-4 and TRBJ1-3; weak D call: TRBD1 (5 bases). The length of the CDR3 is 14 residues. V was pared by 7 bases and J by 5 bases, with 15 bases between. From germline, CDR1 is MRHNA and CDR2 SNTAGT. The CDR3 DNA sequence: TGTGCCAGCAATGTTTTTGGGGCAAGAAACACCATATATTTT. This sequence encodes CASNVFGARNTIYF.

Comment on this clone: Other DNA sequences in the same sample also yield this CDR3. V usage is TRBV29-1 and J usage is TRBJ2-3; D is perhaps TRBD1 (5 bases). V lost 0 bases and J lost 4, with 5 bases in between. The CDR3 totals 12 residues. Per the germline V gene, CDR1 is SQVTM and CDR2 is ANQGSEA. The CDR3 protein is CSVEEGADTQYF. DNA of the CDR3: TGCAGCGTTGAAGAAGGGGCAGATACGCAGTATTTT.

In DNA form, the CDR3 reads TGTGCCAGCAGCGTAGGACTGCCCCCCTCCTACAATGAGCAGTTCTTC. Translating it yields CASSVGLPPSYNEQFF. J is TRBJ2-1 and V is TRBV9, with D unresolved. CDR3 length: 16 amino acids. V was pared by 0 bases and J by 0 bases, with 10 bases between. CDR1 and CDR2 (germline): SGDLS, YYNGEE.

The CDR3 spells CASSPGTGGTDTQYF. The CDR3 DNA sequence: TGTGCCAGCTCACCAGGGACAGGGGGCACAGATACGCAGTATTTT. The chain uses TRBV18 and TRBJ2-3; 10 bases fit TRBD1. The CDR3 is 15 residues long. J gave up 1 base and V 2 bases, and 0 bases lay outside the gene matches. Per germline, CDR1 KGHSH and CDR2 LQKENI. The full variable domain, completed using reference TRBV18 and TRBJ2-3, is NAGVMQNPRHLVRRRGQEARLRCSPMKGHSHVYWYRQLPEEGLKFMVYLQKENIIDESGMPKERFSAEFPKEGPSILRIQQVVRGDSAAYFCASSPGTGGTDTQYFGPGTRLTVL.

This clone was picked up a small number of times. The chain links TRBV7-8 to TRBJ1-1, with D perhaps TRBD1 (6 bases). The CDR3 is made up of 14 amino acids. Trimming took off 1 base at V and 7 bases at J, with 13 bases between the two ends. Germline CDR1 SGHVS, CDR2 FQNEAQ. The CDR3 reads CASSLVARGSEAFF. In DNA, the CDR3 is TGTGCCAGCAGCTTAGTAGCCAGGGGTAGTGAAGCTTTCTTT.

This CDR3 is CASSHLTGRVHEQYF. The CDR3 DNA sequence: TGCGCCAGCAGCCACCTGACAGGACGGGTACACGAGCAGTACTTC. The chain is built from TRBV5-1 and TRBJ2-7; tentatively, D is TRBD1 (6 bases). Germline lookup yields CDR1 SGHRS and CDR2 YFSETQ. V lost 4 bases and J lost 5, with 19 bases in between. The CDR3 is 15 residues long. The variable domain in full, with the rest retrieved from reference TRBV5-1 and TRBJ2-7, is KAGVTQTPRYLIKTRGQQVTLSCSPISGHRSVSWYQQTPGQGLQFLFEYFSETQRNKGNFPGRFSGRQFSNSRSEMNVSTLELGDSALYLCASSHLTGRVHEQYFGPGTRLTVT.

The chain combines TRBV29-1 with TRBJ2-2; 7 bases fit TRBD1. CDR3 length: 14 residues. Looked up from germline, CDR1 is SQVTM and CDR2 is ANQGSEA. Trimming cost V 4 bases and J 7 bases; bases outside gene matches: 9. The DNA for the CDR3 is TGCAGCGTTGCACCCCTTACAGGGGACGGGGAGCTGTTTTTT. It encodes CSVAPLTGDGELFF.

V is TRBV19 and J is TRBJ1-5, with D perhaps TRBD1 (5 bases). V shed 3 bases and J shed 4 bases, with 16 bases lying between them. The germline CDR1 and CDR2 sequences are LNHDA and SQIVND (reference sequence). The CDR3 has 16 amino acids. CDR3 protein: CASSMPAGFANQPQHF. CDR3 nucleotides: TGTGCCAGTAGTATGCCGGCAGGGTTCGCAAATCAGCCCCAGCATTTT.

The sample holds one count of this clone. The rearrangement joins TRBV6-1 to TRBJ2-7; D gene uncertain. V gave up 4 bases and J gave up 7 bases, with 8 bases separating them. CDR1 and CDR2 (germline): MNHNS, SASEGT. The CDR3 covers 11 residues. CDR3 sequence: CASSVQREQYF. The CDR3, as DNA: TGTGCCAGCAGTGTGCAACGGGAGCAGTACTTC.

The rearrangement uses TRBV4-3 and TRBJ1-4; D unresolved. Deletions cut 0 bases from V and 4 bases from J, with 12 bases between. Looked up from germline, CDR1 is LGHNA and CDR2 is YSLEER. The CDR3 contains 16 residues. The CDR3 is CASSQDRFRLNEKLFF. As DNA, the CDR3 is TGCGCCAGCAGCCAAGATCGATTCAGACTTAATGAAAAACTGTTTTTT.